Each of the 24 T cell receptor beta chains below was sequenced from the same sample in a study of blood T cell repertoires in COVID-19. TCRdb's table, derived via immunoSEQ multiplex PCR, lists solely in-frame clones and lacks some. The sample has 53,000 or so clones, about three quarters seen once. The sample taken for sequencing was peripheral blood. All receptors derive from a man between 65 and 85 years old with active or convalescent COVID-19.

The J gene is TRBJ1-1, the V gene TRBV27; 7 bases match TRBD1. The CDR3 runs to 15 residues. The junction had 6 bases not matched to a gene; V was cut back by 1 base and J by 4 bases. The V gene's germline CDR1 is MNHEY and CDR2 SMNVEV (reference sequence). CDR3 amino acids: CASSLLGTGATEAFF. The CDR3 nucleotides read TGTGCCAGCAGTTTATTGGGCACAGGGGCCACTGAAGCTTTCTTT.

J is TRBJ1-5 and V is TRBV12-5; 10 positions match TRBD1. This CDR3 is 15 amino acids long. Germline loops: CDR1 LGHNT, CDR2 FRNRAP. Trimming cost V 5 bases and J 7 bases; bases outside gene matches: 8. Here the CDR3 reads CASGPGTGVRQPQHF. The DNA of the CDR3 is TGTGCTAGTGGTCCAGGGACAGGGGTTAGGCAGCCCCAGCATTTT.

The chain links TRBV4-3 to TRBJ2-6, with 10 bases lining up with TRBD2. The CDR3 is made up of 19 amino acids. Germline V gives CDR1 LGHNA, CDR2 YSLEER. J lost 0 bases, V lost 1 base, and 6 bases had no gene match. The CDR3 region is CASSQASGGDLSGANVLTF. DNA of the CDR3: TGCGCCAGCAGCCAAGCAAGCGGGGGGGACCTCTCTGGGGCCAACGTCCTGACTTTC.

V gene TRBV24-1 combines with J gene TRBJ2-3; 7 bases match TRBD2. The V segment lost 2 bases and the J segment 0 bases; nucleotides outside the gene matches: 1. CDR3 length: 15 amino acids. The germline V gene has CDR1 KGHDR and CDR2 SFDVKD. The CDR3 DNA follows: TGTGCCACCAGTGATTGGGGGGGTAGCACAGATACGCAGTATTTT. Amino acids: CATSDWGGSTDTQYF.

The V gene is TRBV10-3, the J gene TRBJ2-1; 9 nucleotides agree with TRBD1. V dropped 4 bases and J dropped 4; count of bases not matched to a gene: 8. The CDR3 consists of 16 residues. Germline loops: CDR1 ENHRY, CDR2 SYGVKD. CDR3 sequence: CAISVSSGQGYNEQFF. The CDR3 DNA is TGTGCCATCAGTGTGAGTTCGGGACAGGGATACAATGAGCAGTTCTTC.

This clone showed up just a few times. The rearrangement uses TRBV10-2 and TRBJ2-3, with TRBD2 matching over 8 bases. The germline V gene has CDR1 WSHSY and CDR2 SAAADI. The CDR3 loop spans 16 amino acids. V lost 5 bases and J lost 6; bases outside the gene matches: 13. The CDR3 DNA follows: TGCGCCAGCAGTTACCCGACTAGCGCCCAAAAGGATACGCAGTATTTT. It is translated as CASSYPTSAQKDTQYF.

The chain has TRBV5-6 and TRBJ2-1; TRBD1 matches 7 bases. The CDR3 has 17 residues. Germline trimming cut 3 bases from V and 1 base from J; bases unmatched to any gene: 10. Germline V gene lookup returns CDR1 SGHDT and CDR2 YYEEEE. CDR3 coding DNA: TGTGCCAGCAGCTCGGGCCGCAGGGGGTTTTCCTACAATGAGCAGTTCTTC. This gives the protein CASSSGRRGFSYNEQFF. Complete variable domain (other parts from reference TRBV5-6 and TRBJ2-1): DAGVTQSPTHLIKTRGQQVTLRCSPKSGHDTVSWYQQALGQGPQFIFQYYEEEERQRGNFPDRFSGHQFPNYSSELNVNALLLGDSALYLCASSSGRRGFSYNEQFFGPGTRLTVL.

CDR3 nucleotides: TGTGCCAGTACAAGGGGACAGGGGAGGGCTAACTATGGCTACACCTTC. Protein: CASTRGQGRANYGYTF. J is TRBJ1-2 and V is TRBV19, with 10 bases that match TRBD1. Looked up from germline, CDR1 is LNHDA and CDR2 is SQIVND (reference sequence). Trimming at V came to 7 bases and at J to 0 bases, leaving 8 bases not matched to a gene. This CDR3 is 16 amino acids long.

This chain links TRBV6-4 with TRBJ2-6; weak D call: TRBD2 (5 bases). Trimming removed 3 bases at V and 2 bases at J, with 14 bases between. CDR3 length: 17 amino acids. CDR1 MRHNA and CDR2 SNTAGT come from the germline V gene. CDR3 coding DNA: TGTGCCAGCAGTGATGGGTTAGGGAGAACTGGGGCCAACGTCCTGACTTTC. Its protein product is CASSDGLGRTGANVLTF.

The V and J genes are TRBV6-1 and TRBJ1-1; no reliable D call. The germline gives CDR1 MNHNS, CDR2 SASEGT. The CDR3 has 13 amino acids. V lost 1 base and J 1 base, leaving 4 bases between the germline ends. CDR3 nucleotides: TGTGCCAGCAGTGAAGTGGCGAACACTGAAGCTTTCTTT. Residues: CASSEVANTEAFF.

CDR3 in amino acids: CASSGQRTNEKLFF. CDR3 bases: TGTGCCAGCAGTGGACAGCGCACTAATGAAAAACTGTTTTTT. The V gene is TRBV2, the J gene TRBJ1-4; TRBD1 is a possible D gene (5 bases). This CDR3 is built from 14 residues. Trimming left V 4 bases short and J 2 bases short, with 8 bases between. Germline CDR1 SNHLY, CDR2 FYNNEI.

This clone was picked up one time. The chain recombines TRBV19 with TRBJ2-1; a possible D gene is TRBD1 (5 bases). The germline V gene has CDR1 LNHDA and CDR2 SQIVND (reference sequence). This CDR3 region has 12 residues. V was cut by 4 bases and J by 9 bases, with 10 bases left in between. The DNA of the CDR3 is TGTGCCAGTAGTAGCAGGGTGGGTGAGCAGTTCTTC. Protein: CASSSRVGEQFF.

The V gene is TRBV19, the J gene TRBJ2-1; D is uncertain. The CDR3 length is 15 residues. Trimming shortened V by 5 bases and J by 0 bases, and 11 bases separated the two germline ends. Germline V gene data show CDR1 as LNHDA and CDR2 as SQIVND (reference sequence). Here the CDR3 reads CASSHLPSSYNEQFF. CDR3 nucleotides: TGTGCCAGTAGTCACCTACCGAGCTCCTACAATGAGCAGTTCTTC.

The chain uses TRBV19 and TRBJ2-3, with 10 bases identical to TRBD1. V lost 5 bases and J lost 3; bases outside the gene matches: 5. Germline values: CDR1 LNHDA, CDR2 SQIVND (reference sequence). CDR3 length: 15 residues. This CDR3 reads CASSPTGGMTDTQYF. The CDR3 DNA reads TGTGCCAGTAGTCCGACAGGGGGCATGACAGATACGCAGTATTTT.

The rearrangement links TRBV5-1 to TRBJ2-1; D unresolved. The CDR3 consists of 13 residues. V dropped 2 bases and J dropped 4 bases, with 7 bases sitting between them. In germline, CDR1 is SGHRS, CDR2 YFSETQ. The CDR3 sequence: CASSLSQYNEQFF. CDR3 DNA: TGCGCCAGCAGCTTATCCCAGTACAATGAGCAGTTCTTC.

The rearrangement joins TRBV28 to TRBJ1-1; D call uncertain. This CDR3 region has 13 residues. Trimming shortened V by 8 bases and J by 0 bases, and 10 bases separated the two germline ends. CDR1 and CDR2 from the germline V gene are MDHEN and SYDVKM. The CDR3 coding sequence is TGTGCCAGCTGGTCGAGAGTGAACACTGAAGCTTTCTTT. It codes for CASWSRVNTEAFF.

V usage is TRBV19 and J usage is TRBJ1-1; no definite D call. V lost 5 bases to trimming and J lost 4 bases, with 5 bases between them. Germline CDR1 is LNHDA and CDR2 is SQIVND (reference sequence). There are 11 residues in the CDR3. Written as DNA, the CDR3 is TGTGCCAGTAGTCAGATCACTGAAGCTTTCTTT. Translating gives CASSQITEAFF.

The V and J genes are TRBV6-2 or TRBV6-3 and TRBJ2-3; 12 bases line up with TRBD2. V shed 6 bases and J 7 bases; nucleotides not matched to a gene: 14. CDR3 length: 17 amino acids. CDR1 and CDR2 from the germline V gene are MNHEY and SVGEGT. The CDR3 nucleotides read TGTGCCAGCAGCCAATTACGGCTAGCGGGAGGGAGAAATACGCAGTATTTT. It is translated as CASSQLRLAGGRNTQYF.

In this sample, this clone turned up a few times. This chain uses TRBV19 with TRBJ1-2, with 9 bases that match TRBD1. Losses at the gene ends were 7 bases for V and 8 bases for J; bases not matched to a gene: 8. Germline assignment: CDR1 LNHDA and CDR2 SQIVND (reference sequence). CDR3 size: 13 residues. The CDR3 nucleotides read TGTGCCAGTAAGATACAGGGGGCGCAGGGCTACACCTTC. Its protein is CASKIQGAQGYTF.

The V call is TRBV7-6, the J call TRBJ2-5, with TRBD2 as a possible D gene (5 bases). This CDR3 comprises 16 residues. V gave up 5 bases and J gave up 3 bases, with 19 bases separating them. Germline loops: CDR1 SGHVS, CDR2 FNYEAQ. The CDR3 nucleotides read TGTGCCAGCAGCCCCCGCGTGGGCAGACTAAAAGAGACCCAGTACTTC. Its protein product is CASSPRVGRLKETQYF.

The chain recombines TRBV29-1 with TRBJ1-4; the D gene is possibly TRBD1 (6 bases). The length of the CDR3 is 13 residues. Germline V CDR1 and CDR2: SQVTM, ANQGSEA. V was pared by 7 bases and J by 3 bases, with 12 bases between. The CDR3 here is CSARQAANEKLFF. Here the CDR3 DNA reads TGCAGCGCCCGACAGGCAGCTAATGAAAAACTGTTTTTT. Full variable domain (remainder filled in from reference TRBV29-1 and TRBJ1-4): SAVISQKPSRDICQRGTSLTIQCQVDSQVTMMFWYRQQPGQSLTLIATANQGSEATYESGFVIDKFPISRPNLTFSTLTVSNMSPEDSSIYLCSARQAANEKLFFGSGTQLSVL.

V gene TRBV7-9 combines with J gene TRBJ2-1; D possibly corresponds to TRBD1 (6 bases). The ends were cut back, 0 bases at V and 3 bases at J, with 6 bases in the middle. Germline V CDR1 and CDR2: SEHNR, FQNEAQ (reference sequence). This CDR3 is built from 14 residues. This chain's CDR3 is CASSLARGYNEQFF. The CDR3 coding sequence is TGTGCCAGCAGCTTAGCCAGGGGCTACAATGAGCAGTTCTTC.

The CDR3 protein is CASGEQDRATEAFF. CDR3 in DNA: TGTGCCAGCGGGGAACAGGACCGAGCAACTGAAGCTTTCTTT. The V call is TRBV27, the J call TRBJ1-1, with D possibly being TRBD1 (5 bases). V lost 8 bases, J lost 5 bases, and 18 bases lay in between. CDR1 is MNHEY, CDR2 SMNVEV, per germline (reference sequence). This CDR3 has 14 residues.

J is TRBJ1-2 and V is TRBV6-5; no firm D call. CDR1 and CDR2 from the germline V gene are MNHEY and SVGAGI. The CDR3 is 11 amino acids. V gave up 6 bases and J gave up 4 bases, with 6 bases separating them. In DNA form, the CDR3 reads TGTGCCAGCAGCCACAGCTATGGCTACACCTTC. It codes for CASSHSYGYTF.